This T cell receptor (beta chain) was sequenced during a study of CD8+ T cells in alopecia areata. Treatment: oral pan-JAK inhibitor, 5-10 mg twice daily. CDR3 length equals 14 residues. The V and J ends lost 4 bases and 5 bases, in that order; junction bases with no gene match: 7. Germline-derived CDR1 and CDR2 are SGHNT and YYREEE (reference sequence). The sequencing template was cDNA reverse transcribed from extracted RNA. The protocol was immunoSEQ multiplex PCR, while the TCRdb copy is restricted to in-frame clones and leaves out a portion. The sample consists of 200,000 or so clones, roughly 60% of them appearing once.

The rearrangement uses TRBV5-4 and TRBJ2-7; 9 bases map to TRBD1. The TCR was taken from a human donor with alopecia areata. The sample was CD4+ T cells sorted from blood, taken at week 24, from a patient treated with tofacitinib. CDR3 region: CASSTGQGRHEQYF. The CDR3 region has the DNA TGTGCCAGCAGCACTGGACAGGGGAGGCACGAGCAGTACTTC.